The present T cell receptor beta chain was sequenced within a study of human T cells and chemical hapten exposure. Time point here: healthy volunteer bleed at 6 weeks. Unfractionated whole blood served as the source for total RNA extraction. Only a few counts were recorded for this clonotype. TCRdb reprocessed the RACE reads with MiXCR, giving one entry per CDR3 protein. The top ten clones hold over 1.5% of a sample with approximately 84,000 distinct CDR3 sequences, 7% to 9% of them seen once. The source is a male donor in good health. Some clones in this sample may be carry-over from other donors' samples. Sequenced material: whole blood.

The CDR3 spells CASSLVVGDTEAFF. CDR3 DNA: TGTGCCAGCAGCTTGGTCGTAGGGGACACTGAAGCTTTCTTT. The rearrangement links TRBV5-5 to TRBJ1-1; the D gene is possibly TRBD1 (5 bases). V was trimmed by 0 bases and J by 3 bases, leaving 9 bases between them. Germline V gene data show CDR1 as SGHKS and CDR2 as YYEKEE (reference sequence). The CDR3 has 14 residues.